The rows below give T cell receptor beta chains drawn from one sample of a study of blood T cell repertoires in COVID-19. Sequencing used immunoSEQ multiplex PCR; TCRdb keeps in-frame clones, though not all of them. Among 95,000 to 150,000 clones listed, around 79% were seen once. Sequenced input: peripheral blood. The receptors shown here come from a man aged 70 or older with acute or convalescent COVID-19. CDR3s include the opening cysteine and the closing phenylalanine or tryptophan. A D gene is named only where the DNA matches it firmly. Where a row states a size, it is once, few, many or the class of an expanded clone; other rows omit it.

CDR3aa	CDR3nt	abundance	j_gene	d_gene	v_gene
CASSNTRISNQPQHF	TGTGCCAGCAGCAATACCAGAATTAGCAATCAGCCCCAGCATTTT	.	TRBJ1-5	.	TRBV7-9
CASTFLGDSEAFF	TGTGCCAGTACCTTTCTGGGGGACTCTGAAGCTTTCTTT	few	TRBJ1-1	.	TRBV19
CASSSGTGNSGANVLTF	TGCGCCAGCAGCTCCGGGACAGGCAACTCTGGGGCCAACGTCCTGACTTTC	.	TRBJ2-6	TRBD1	TRBV5-1
CASSPILAVSADTQYF	TGTGCCAGCTCACCTATACTAGCGGTGTCAGCAGATACGCAGTATTTT	.	TRBJ2-3	TRBD2	TRBV18
CASSDHWTGGFGYTF	TGTGCCAGCAGTGATCACTGGACAGGGGGCTTTGGCTACACCTTC	few	TRBJ1-2	TRBD1	TRBV6-2/TRBV6-3
CASTTGQGGGYTF	TGTGCCAGCACTACAGGACAGGGGGGTGGCTACACCTTC	.	TRBJ1-2	TRBD1	TRBV6-5
CASSIATHRGTQYF	TGTGCCAGTAGTATAGCTACCCATCGTGGGACCCAGTACTTC	.	TRBJ2-5	.	TRBV19
CASSSDSRNTIYF	TGTGCCAGTAGTAGCGACAGCAGAAACACCATATATTTT	many	TRBJ1-3	.	TRBV19
CASSLSRGWDEQFF	TGTGCCAGCAGTTTATCGCGGGGGTGGGATGAGCAGTTCTTC	.	TRBJ2-1	TRBD2	TRBV27
CASSPQGSQPQHF	TGTGCCAGCAGCCCCCAGGGGAGCCAGCCCCAGCATTTT	once	TRBJ1-5	.	TRBV12-3/TRBV12-4
CASSTGQGDRGYTF	TGTGCCAGCAGCACCGGACAGGGGGACCGTGGCTACACCTTC	few	TRBJ1-2	TRBD1	TRBV7-2
CASSVLTSIDTQYF	TGTGCCAGTAGTGTTTTAACTAGCATTGATACGCAGTATTTT	.	TRBJ2-3	.	TRBV19
CASSYSRAGQPQHF	TGTGCCAGCAGTTACTCGAGGGCGGGTCAGCCCCAGCATTTT	.	TRBJ1-5	.	TRBV6-2/TRBV6-3
CASSKMGQADYAGYTF	TGTGCCAGCAGCAAGATGGGACAGGCGGACTACGCGGGCTACACCTTC	.	TRBJ1-2	TRBD1	TRBV9
CASSLGTASNQPQHF	TGTGCCAGCAGTTTAGGGACAGCTAGCAATCAGCCCCAGCATTTT	.	TRBJ1-5	TRBD1	TRBV27
CASSQSEAGGYSNQPQHF	TGCGCCAGCAGTCAATCCGAGGCAGGGGGCTATAGCAATCAGCCCCAGCATTTT	few	TRBJ1-5	TRBD1	TRBV23-1
CASSLGLLAGARYEQYF	TGTGCCAGCAGCTTAGGATTACTAGCGGGGGCCCGCTACGAGCAGTACTTC	.	TRBJ2-7	TRBD2	TRBV13
CASSPYRGIQEKLFF	TGTGCCAGCAGTCCATACAGGGGGATTCAAGAAAAACTGTTTTTT	.	TRBJ1-4	TRBD1	TRBV6-2/TRBV6-3
CASSLEGQGYNSPLHF	TGTGCCAGCAGCTTAGAGGGACAGGGATATAATTCACCCCTCCACTTT	.	TRBJ1-6	TRBD1	TRBV7-6
CASSLTGDWALEQYF	TGCGCCAGCAGTTTAACAGGGGATTGGGCCTTAGAGCAGTACTTC	.	TRBJ2-7	TRBD1	TRBV5-1
CASSLDLAGSTDTQYF	TGTGCCAGCAGCTTAGACTTAGCGGGGAGCACAGATACGCAGTATTTT	.	TRBJ2-3	TRBD2	TRBV7-3
CASSGQGANYGYTF	TGCGCCAGCAGCGGACAGGGGGCTAACTATGGCTACACCTTC	.	TRBJ1-2	TRBD1	TRBV5-1